Described below is a single T cell receptor beta chain sequence and its context. This specimen belongs to a study of technical replicates of blood from a few donors. Data came from immunoSEQ multiplex PCR; TCRdb stores just in-frame clones and leaves some out. The sample lists about 60,000 clones, over 90% occurring once. Sequenced input: PBMCs. This TCR was recovered from a human donor in good health. Some clones in this sample may be carry-over from other donors' samples.

The CDR3 nucleotides read TGCGCCAGCAGTGATTCCCGCAGCGGGCGAAACACAGATACGCAGTATTTT. This encodes CASSDSRSGRNTDTQYF. This sequence joins TRBV10-2 and TRBJ2-3, with D tentatively TRBD2 (6 bases). The CDR3 extends over 17 amino acids. Trimming left V 3 bases short and J 2 bases short, with 18 bases between. Germline CDR1 reads WSHSY; CDR2 reads SAAADI.